A selection of T cell receptor beta chains follows, all from one sample in a study of molecular identifiers for immune sequencing clone quantification. TCRdb re-called the PCR reads through MiXCR, storing one row per CDR3 protein. The repertoire includes 97,000 or so distinct CDR3 sequences, roughly 26% of them detected once, and 0.85% to 1% sits in the top ten. The sequencing input was naive CD8+ T cells from blood, with Jurkat cell RNA spiked in. Receptors originate from a human donor in good health. Some libraries in this study had Jurkat cell RNA spiked in. Each CDR3 is given with its conserved first and last residue. D genes are given only for firm matches. The size field is filled for only some rows; it gives once, few, many or a size class.

>TRBJ2-5|.|many|TRBV28
CATKETGSGETQYF
TGTGCCACCAAAGAGACAGGCTCGGGAGAGACCCAGTACTTC
>TRBJ1-3|.|many|TRBV20-1
CSARTPTGNTIYF
TGCAGTGCAAGGACACCTACCGGAAACACCATATATTTT
>TRBJ1-5|.|.|TRBV15
CATSRDGLFQGWGQPQHF
TGTGCCACCAGCAGAGATGGGCTTTTTCAGGGCTGGGGTCAGCCCCAGCATTTT
>TRBJ2-5|.|.|TRBV13
CASSSSPQGGKETQYF
TGTGCCAGCAGCTCAAGCCCTCAAGGGGGGAAAGAGACCCAGTACTTC
>TRBJ2-5|.|many|TRBV6-2/TRBV6-3
CASSQEFGQQETQYF
TGTGCCAGCAGCCAAGAGTTCGGACAGCAAGAGACCCAGTACTTC
>TRBJ2-7|.|many|TRBV28
CASSPLRWEQYF
TGTGCCAGCAGTCCCCTTAGATGGGAGCAGTACTTC
>TRBJ2-2|TRBD1|.|TRBV7-9
CASSQMTGTNPGELFF
TGTGCCAGCAGCCAAATGACAGGGACCAACCCCGGGGAGCTGTTTTTT
>TRBJ1-5|.|.|TRBV20-1
CSARDDGESQPQHF
TGCAGTGCTAGAGACGACGGGGAAAGTCAGCCCCAGCATTTT
>TRBJ2-1|TRBD2|many|TRBV29-1
CSAPGLAPGEQFF
TGCAGCGCCCCGGGACTAGCTCCTGGTGAGCAGTTCTTC
>TRBJ1-6|.|many|TRBV19
CASSRPGSPLHF
TGTGCCAGTAGTCGACCGGGTTCACCCCTCCACTTT